The clone carrying this T cell receptor (beta chain) was counted many times. Template material for amplifying TCR beta CDR3 regions consisted of RNA transcripts. The study used the HTBI primer set for a first-round RT-PCR of the TCR CDR3. TCRdb processed the multiplex PCR reads anew with MiXCR; each CDR3 protein has one entry. In the table there are around 760,000 distinct CDR3 sequences, 30% to 40% of which are singletons. The germline V gene has CDR1 SGHVS and CDR2 FQNEAQ. The CDR3 loop spans 15 amino acids. After removal of 5 bases from V and 4 bases from J, the junction contained 8 bases not matched to a gene. This record belongs to a study of T cells in Graves' hyperthyroidism and ophthalmopathy.

V usage is TRBV7-8 and J usage is TRBJ2-5; 9 bases are shared with TRBD2. The sequenced sample consisted of blood. The sequence was collected from a woman in her thirties or forties with Graves' hyperthyroidism. The CDR3 loop reads CASSGRGRAGETQYF. DNA for the CDR3: TGTGCCAGCAGCGGGCGCGGGAGGGCCGGAGAGACCCAGTACTTC.